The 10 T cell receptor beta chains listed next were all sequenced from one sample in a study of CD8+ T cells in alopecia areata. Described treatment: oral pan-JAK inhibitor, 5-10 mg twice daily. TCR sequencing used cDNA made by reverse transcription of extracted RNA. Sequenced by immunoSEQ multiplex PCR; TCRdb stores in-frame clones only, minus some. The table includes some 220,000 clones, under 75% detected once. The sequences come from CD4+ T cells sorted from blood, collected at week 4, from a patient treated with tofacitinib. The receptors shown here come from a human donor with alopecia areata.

The chain's CDR3 is CASTGTVNTGELFF. The CDR3 DNA reads TGTGCCAGCACCGGGACAGTAAACACCGGGGAGCTGTTTTTT. The J gene is TRBJ2-2, the V gene TRBV6-5; 7 nucleotides line up with TRBD1. This CDR3 spans 14 amino acids. V dropped 7 bases and J dropped 2; count of bases not matched to a gene: 4. CDR1 and CDR2 (germline): MNHEY, SVGAGI.

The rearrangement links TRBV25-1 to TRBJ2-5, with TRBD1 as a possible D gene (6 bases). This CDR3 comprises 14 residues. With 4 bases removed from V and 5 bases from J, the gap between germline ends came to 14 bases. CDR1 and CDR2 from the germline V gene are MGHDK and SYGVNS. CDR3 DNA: TGTGCCAGCAGTGGCCTACAGGGTCGGGAGACCCAGTACTTC. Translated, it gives CASSGLQGRETQYF.

DNA of the CDR3: TGTGCCAGCAGTTCTACTAGCGGAGATACGCAGTATTTT. The encoded protein is CASSSTSGDTQYF. The chain employs TRBV2 and TRBJ2-3, with 8 positions matching TRBD2. Germline lookup yields CDR1 SNHLY and CDR2 FYNNEI. Trimming cost V 5 bases and J 5 bases; bases outside gene matches: 3. This CDR3 has 13 residues.

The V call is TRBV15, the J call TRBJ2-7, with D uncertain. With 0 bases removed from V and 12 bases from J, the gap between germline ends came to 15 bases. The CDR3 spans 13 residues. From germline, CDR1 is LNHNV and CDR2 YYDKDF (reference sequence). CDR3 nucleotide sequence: TGTGCCACCAGCAGAGATCAGTCGGCTCGCCCGTACTTC. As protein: CATSRDQSARPYF. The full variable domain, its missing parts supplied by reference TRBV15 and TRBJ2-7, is DAMVIQNPRYQVTQFGKPVTLSCSQTLNHNVMYWYQQKSSQAPKLLFHYYDKDFNNEADTPDNFQSRRPNTSFCFLDIRSPGLGDTAMYLCATSRDQSARPYFGPGTRLTVT.

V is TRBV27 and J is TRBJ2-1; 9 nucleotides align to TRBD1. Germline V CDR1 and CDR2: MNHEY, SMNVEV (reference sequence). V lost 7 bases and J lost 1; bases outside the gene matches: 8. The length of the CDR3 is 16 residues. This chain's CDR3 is CASIGQGRFSYNEQFF. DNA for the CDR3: TGTGCCAGCATCGGACAGGGGCGATTTTCCTACAATGAGCAGTTCTTC.

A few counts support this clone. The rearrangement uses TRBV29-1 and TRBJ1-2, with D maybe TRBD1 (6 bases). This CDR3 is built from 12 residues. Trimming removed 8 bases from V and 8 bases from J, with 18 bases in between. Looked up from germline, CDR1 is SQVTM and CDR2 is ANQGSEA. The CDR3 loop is CSWSTGLEGYTF. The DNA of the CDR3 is TGCAGCTGGTCGACAGGCCTAGAAGGCTACACCTTC. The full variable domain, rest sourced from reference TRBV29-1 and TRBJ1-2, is SAVISQKPSRDICQRGTSLTIQCQVDSQVTMMFWYRQQPGQSLTLIATANQGSEATYESGFVIDKFPISRPNLTFSTLTVSNMSPEDSSIYLCSWSTGLEGYTFGSGTRLTVV.

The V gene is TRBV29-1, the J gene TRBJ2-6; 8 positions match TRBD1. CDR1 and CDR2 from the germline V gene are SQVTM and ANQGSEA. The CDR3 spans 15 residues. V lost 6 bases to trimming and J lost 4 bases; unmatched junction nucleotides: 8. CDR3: CSVLTGVAGANVLTF. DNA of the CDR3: TGCAGCGTCCTGACAGGGGTAGCCGGGGCCAACGTCCTGACTTTC.

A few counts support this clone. The CDR3 DNA is TGTGCCAGCAGGACTAGCGGGAACAATGAGCAGTTCTTC. Protein: CASRTSGNNEQFF. The V and J genes are TRBV7-2 and TRBJ2-1; TRBD2 agrees at 11 bases. The CDR3 is made up of 13 amino acids. Germline loops: CDR1 SGHTA, CDR2 FQGNSA. V was pared by 6 bases and J by 5 bases, with 0 bases of the junction left unmatched.

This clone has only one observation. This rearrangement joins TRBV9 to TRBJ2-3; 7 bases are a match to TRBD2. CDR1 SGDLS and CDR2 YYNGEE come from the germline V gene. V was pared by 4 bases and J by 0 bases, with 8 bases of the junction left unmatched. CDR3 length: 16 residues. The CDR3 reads CASSLGQRGSTDTQYF. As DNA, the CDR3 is TGTGCCAGCAGCCTCGGCCAGCGGGGAAGCACAGATACGCAGTATTTT.

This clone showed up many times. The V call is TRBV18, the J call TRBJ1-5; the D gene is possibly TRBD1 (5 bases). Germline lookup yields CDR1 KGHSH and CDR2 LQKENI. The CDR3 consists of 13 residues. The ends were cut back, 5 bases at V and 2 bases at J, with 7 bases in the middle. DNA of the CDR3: TGTGCCAGCTCAGGGGACGGCAATCAGCCCCAGCATTTT. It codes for CASSGDGNQPQHF.